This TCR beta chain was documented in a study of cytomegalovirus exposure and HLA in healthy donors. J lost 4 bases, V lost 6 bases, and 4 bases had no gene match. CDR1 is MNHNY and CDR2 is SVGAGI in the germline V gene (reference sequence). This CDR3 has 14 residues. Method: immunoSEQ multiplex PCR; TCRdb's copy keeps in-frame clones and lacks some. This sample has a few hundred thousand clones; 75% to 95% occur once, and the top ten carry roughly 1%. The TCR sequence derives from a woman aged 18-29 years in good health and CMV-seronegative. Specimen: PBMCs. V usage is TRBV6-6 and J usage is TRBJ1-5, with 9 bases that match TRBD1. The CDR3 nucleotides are TGTGCCAGCAGAGGACAGGGGATAAATCAGCCCCAGCATTTT. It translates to CASRGQGINQPQHF.